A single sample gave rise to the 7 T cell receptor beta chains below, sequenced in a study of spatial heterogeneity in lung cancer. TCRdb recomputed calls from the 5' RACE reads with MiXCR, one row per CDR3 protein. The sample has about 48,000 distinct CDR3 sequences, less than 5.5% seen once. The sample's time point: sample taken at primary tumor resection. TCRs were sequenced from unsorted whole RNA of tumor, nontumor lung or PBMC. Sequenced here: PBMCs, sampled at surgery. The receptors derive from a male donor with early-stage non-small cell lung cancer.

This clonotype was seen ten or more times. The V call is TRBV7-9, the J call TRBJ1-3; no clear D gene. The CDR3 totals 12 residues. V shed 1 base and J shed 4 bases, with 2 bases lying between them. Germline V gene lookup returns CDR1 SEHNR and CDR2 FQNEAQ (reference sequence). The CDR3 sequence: CASSLGGNTIYF. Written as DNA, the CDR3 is TGTGCCAGCAGCTTAGGAGGAAACACCATATATTTT.

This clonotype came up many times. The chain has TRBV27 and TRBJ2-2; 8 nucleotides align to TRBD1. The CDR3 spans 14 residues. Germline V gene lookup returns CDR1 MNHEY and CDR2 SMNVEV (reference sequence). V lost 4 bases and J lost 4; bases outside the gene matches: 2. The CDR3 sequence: CASSWTGTTGELFF. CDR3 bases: TGTGCCAGCAGTTGGACAGGGACCACCGGGGAGCTGTTTTTT.

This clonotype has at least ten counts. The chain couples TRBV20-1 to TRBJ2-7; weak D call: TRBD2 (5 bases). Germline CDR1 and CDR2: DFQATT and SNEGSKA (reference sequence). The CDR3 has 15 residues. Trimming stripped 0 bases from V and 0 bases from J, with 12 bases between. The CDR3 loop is CSARDPQRSSYEQYF. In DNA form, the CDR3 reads TGCAGTGCTAGAGATCCCCAGCGGAGCTCCTACGAGCAGTACTTC.

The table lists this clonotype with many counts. The CDR3 spells CASSLLQGQGGNEQFF. CDR3 DNA sequence: TGCGCCAGCAGCTTGCTCCAGGGACAGGGTGGGAATGAGCAGTTCTTC. The chain couples TRBV5-1 to TRBJ2-1; 9 bases are a match to TRBD1. This CDR3 has 16 residues. Germline values: CDR1 SGHRS, CDR2 YFSETQ. J was trimmed by 7 bases and V by 1 base; bases with no gene match: 9.

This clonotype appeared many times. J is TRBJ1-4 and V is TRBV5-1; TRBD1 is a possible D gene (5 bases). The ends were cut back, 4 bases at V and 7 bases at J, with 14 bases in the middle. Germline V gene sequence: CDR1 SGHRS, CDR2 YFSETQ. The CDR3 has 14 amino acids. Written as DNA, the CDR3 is TGCGCCAGCAGCATGGGACCGACGGGTGAAAAACTGTTTTTT. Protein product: CASSMGPTGEKLFF.

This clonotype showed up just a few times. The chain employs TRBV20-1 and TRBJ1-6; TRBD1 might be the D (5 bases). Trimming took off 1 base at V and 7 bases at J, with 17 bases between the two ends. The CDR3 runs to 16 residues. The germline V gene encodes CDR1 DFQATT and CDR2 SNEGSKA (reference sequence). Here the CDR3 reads CSARVGGRRVNSPLHF. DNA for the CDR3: TGCAGTGCTAGAGTAGGCGGCCGCAGGGTGAATTCACCCCTCCACTTT.

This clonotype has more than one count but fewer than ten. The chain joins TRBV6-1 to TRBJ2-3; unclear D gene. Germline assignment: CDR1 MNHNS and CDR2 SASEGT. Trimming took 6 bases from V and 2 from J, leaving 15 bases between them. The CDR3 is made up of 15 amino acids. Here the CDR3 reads CASSPTGGLTDTQYF. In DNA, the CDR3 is TGTGCCAGCAGCCCCACGGGCGGCCTCACAGATACGCAGTATTTT.